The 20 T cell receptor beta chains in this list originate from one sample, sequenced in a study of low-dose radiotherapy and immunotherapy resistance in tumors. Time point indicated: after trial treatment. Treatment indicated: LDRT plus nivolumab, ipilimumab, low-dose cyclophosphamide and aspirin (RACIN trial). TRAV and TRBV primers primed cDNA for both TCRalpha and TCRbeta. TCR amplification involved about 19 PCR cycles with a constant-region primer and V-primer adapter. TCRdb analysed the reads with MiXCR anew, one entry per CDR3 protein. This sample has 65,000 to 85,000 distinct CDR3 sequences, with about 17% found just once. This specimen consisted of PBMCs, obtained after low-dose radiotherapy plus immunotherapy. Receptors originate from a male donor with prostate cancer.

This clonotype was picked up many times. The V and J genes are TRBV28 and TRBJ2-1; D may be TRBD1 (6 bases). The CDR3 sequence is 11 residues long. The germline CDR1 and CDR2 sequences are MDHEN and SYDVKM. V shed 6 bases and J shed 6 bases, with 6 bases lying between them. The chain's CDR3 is CASRTGNEQFF. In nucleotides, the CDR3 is TGTGCCAGCAGGACAGGCAATGAGCAGTTCTTC.

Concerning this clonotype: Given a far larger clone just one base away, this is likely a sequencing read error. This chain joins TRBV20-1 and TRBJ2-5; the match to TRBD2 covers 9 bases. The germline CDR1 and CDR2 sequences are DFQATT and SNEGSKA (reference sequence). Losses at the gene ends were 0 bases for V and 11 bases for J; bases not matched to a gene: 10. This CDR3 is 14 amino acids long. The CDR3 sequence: CSARDSSGIGEQYF. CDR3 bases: TGCAGTGCTAGAGATTCTAGCGGGATAGGTGAGCAGTACTTC.

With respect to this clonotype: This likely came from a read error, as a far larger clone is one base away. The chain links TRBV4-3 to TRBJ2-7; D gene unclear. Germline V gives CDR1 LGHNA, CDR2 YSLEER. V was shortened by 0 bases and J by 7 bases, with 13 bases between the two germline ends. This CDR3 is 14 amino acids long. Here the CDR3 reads CASSQENRHNEQYF. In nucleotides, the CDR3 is TGCGCCAGCAGCCAAGAGAACAGACACAATGAGCAGTACTTC.

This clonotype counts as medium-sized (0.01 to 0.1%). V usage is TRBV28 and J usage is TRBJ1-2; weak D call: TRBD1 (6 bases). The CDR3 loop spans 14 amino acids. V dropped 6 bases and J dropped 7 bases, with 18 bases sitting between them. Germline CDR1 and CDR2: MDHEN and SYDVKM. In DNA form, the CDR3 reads TGTGCCAGCAGCACACACAGGGCGTTGGGTGGCTACACCTTC. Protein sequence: CASSTHRALGGYTF.

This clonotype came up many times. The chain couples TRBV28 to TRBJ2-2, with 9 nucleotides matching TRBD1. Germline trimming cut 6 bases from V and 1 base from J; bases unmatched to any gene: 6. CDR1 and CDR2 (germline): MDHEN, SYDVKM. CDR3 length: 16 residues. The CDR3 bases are TGTGCCAGCAGACGACCGGGACAGGGGAACACCGGGGAGCTGTTTTTT. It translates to CASRRPGQGNTGELFF. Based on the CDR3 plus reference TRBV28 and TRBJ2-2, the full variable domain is DVKVTQSSRYLVKRTGEKVFLECVQDMDHENMFWYRQDPGLGLRLIYFSYDVKMKEKGDIPEGYSVSREKKERFSLILESASTNQTSMYLCASRRPGQGNTGELFFGEGSRLTVL.

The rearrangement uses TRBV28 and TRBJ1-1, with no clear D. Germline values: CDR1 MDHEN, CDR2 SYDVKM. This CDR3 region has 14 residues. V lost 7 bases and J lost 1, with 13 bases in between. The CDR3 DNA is TGTGCCAGCATCCCGTCCAAGGGGAACACTGAAGCTTTCTTT. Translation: CASIPSKGNTEAFF. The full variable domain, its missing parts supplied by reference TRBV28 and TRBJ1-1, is DVKVTQSSRYLVKRTGEKVFLECVQDMDHENMFWYRQDPGLGLRLIYFSYDVKMKEKGDIPEGYSVSREKKERFSLILESASTNQTSMYLCASIPSKGNTEAFFGQGTRLTVV.

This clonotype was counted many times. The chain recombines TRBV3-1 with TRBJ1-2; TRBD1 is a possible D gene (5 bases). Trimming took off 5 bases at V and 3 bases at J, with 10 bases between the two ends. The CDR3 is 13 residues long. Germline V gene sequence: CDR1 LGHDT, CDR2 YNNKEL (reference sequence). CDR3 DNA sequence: TGTGCCAGCAGCTATACAGGAGACTATGGCTACACCTTC. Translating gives CASSYTGDYGYTF.

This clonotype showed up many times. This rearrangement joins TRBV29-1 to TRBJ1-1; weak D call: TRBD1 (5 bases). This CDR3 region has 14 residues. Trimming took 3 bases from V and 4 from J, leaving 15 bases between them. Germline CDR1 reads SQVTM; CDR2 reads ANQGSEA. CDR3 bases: TGCAGCGTTGAGCCTGGGCAGGGTGGCACTGAAGCTTTCTTT. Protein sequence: CSVEPGQGGTEAFF.

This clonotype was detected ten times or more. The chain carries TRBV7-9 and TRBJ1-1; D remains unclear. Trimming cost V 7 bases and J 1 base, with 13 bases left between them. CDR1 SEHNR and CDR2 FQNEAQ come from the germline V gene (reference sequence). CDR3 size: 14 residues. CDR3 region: CASNLRAANTEAFF. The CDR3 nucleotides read TGTGCCAGCAACCTGAGGGCCGCGAACACTGAAGCTTTCTTT.

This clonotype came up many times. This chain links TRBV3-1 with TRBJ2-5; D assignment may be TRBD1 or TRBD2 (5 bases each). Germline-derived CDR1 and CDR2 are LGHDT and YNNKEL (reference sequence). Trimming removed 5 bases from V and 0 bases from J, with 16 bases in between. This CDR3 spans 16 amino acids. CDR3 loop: CASSSAMGDHQETQYF. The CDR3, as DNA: TGTGCCAGCAGCTCTGCTATGGGGGACCACCAAGAGACCCAGTACTTC.

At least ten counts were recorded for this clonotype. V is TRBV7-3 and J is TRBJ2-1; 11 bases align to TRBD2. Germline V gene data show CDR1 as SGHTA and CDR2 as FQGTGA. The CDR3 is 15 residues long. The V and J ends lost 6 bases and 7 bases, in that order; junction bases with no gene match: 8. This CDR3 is CASRATSGSRNEQFF. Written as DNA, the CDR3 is TGTGCCAGCAGAGCCACTAGCGGGAGTAGGAATGAGCAGTTCTTC.

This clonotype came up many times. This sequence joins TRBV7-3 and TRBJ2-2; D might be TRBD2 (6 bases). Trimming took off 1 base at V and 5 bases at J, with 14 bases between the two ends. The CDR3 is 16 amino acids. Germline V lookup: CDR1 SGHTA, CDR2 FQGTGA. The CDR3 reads CASSLKAGSGTGELFF. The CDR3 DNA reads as TGTGCCAGCAGCTTAAAGGCGGGTAGCGGAACCGGGGAGCTGTTTTTT.

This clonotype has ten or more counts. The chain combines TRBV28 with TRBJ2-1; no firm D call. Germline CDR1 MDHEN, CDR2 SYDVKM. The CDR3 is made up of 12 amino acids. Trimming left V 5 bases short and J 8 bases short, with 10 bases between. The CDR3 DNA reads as TGTGCCAGCAGTAGATCCCGATATGAGCAGTTCTTC. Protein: CASSRSRYEQFF.

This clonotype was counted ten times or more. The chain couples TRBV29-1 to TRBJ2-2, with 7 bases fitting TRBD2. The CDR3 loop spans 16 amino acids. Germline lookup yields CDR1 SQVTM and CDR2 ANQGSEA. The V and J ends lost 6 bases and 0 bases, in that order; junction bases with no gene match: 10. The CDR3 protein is CSVAKPGRANTGELFF. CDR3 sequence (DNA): TGCAGCGTGGCTAAACCAGGGAGGGCGAACACCGGGGAGCTGTTTTTT.

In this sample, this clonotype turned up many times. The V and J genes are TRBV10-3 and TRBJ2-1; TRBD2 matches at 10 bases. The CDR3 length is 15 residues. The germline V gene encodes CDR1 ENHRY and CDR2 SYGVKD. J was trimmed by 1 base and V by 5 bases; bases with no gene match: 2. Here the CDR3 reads CAISPGLASYNEQFF. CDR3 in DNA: TGTGCCATCAGTCCGGGACTAGCGTCCTACAATGAGCAGTTCTTC.

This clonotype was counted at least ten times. The CDR3 loop is CSVVSRSETQYF. In DNA, the CDR3 is TGCAGCGTTGTGTCAAGGAGTGAGACCCAGTACTTC. This chain connects TRBV29-1 to TRBJ2-5, with D hard to call. This CDR3 comprises 12 residues. The V and J ends lost 4 bases and 5 bases respectively, with 11 bases between them. Germline-derived CDR1 and CDR2 are SQVTM and ANQGSEA. Looking up the rest from reference TRBV29-1 and TRBJ2-5 gives the full variable domain: SAVISQKPSRDICQRGTSLTIQCQVDSQVTMMFWYRQQPGQSLTLIATANQGSEATYESGFVIDKFPISRPNLTFSTLTVSNMSPEDSSIYLCSVVSRSETQYFGPGTRLLVL.

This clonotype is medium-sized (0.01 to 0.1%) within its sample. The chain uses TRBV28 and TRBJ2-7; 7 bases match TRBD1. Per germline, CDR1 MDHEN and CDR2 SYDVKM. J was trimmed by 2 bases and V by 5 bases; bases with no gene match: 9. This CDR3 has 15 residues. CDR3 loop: CASSGTGVVTYEQYF. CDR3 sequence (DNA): TGTGCCAGCAGTGGCACAGGGGTAGTAACCTACGAGCAGTACTTC.

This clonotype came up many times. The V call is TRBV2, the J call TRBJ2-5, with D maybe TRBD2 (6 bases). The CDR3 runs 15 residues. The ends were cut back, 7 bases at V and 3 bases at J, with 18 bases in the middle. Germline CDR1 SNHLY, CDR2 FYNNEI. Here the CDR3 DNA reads TGTGCCAGCACCAAGGCCGGGGGTTGGGAAGAGACCCAGTACTTC. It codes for CASTKAGGWEETQYF.

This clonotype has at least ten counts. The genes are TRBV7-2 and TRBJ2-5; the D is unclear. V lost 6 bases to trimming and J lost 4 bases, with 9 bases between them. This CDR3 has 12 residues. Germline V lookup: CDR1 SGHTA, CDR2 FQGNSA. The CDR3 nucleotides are TGTGCCAGCAGTCAAAATTCAGAGACCCAGTACTTC. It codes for CASSQNSETQYF.

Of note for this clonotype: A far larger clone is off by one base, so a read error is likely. CDR3 loop: CASSDSAGVSSYNEQYF. For the CDR3, the DNA is TGTGCCAGCAGTGACTCGGCAGGCGTAAGCTCCTACAATGAGCAGTACTTC. The chain is built from TRBV6-4 and TRBJ2-7; D remains ambiguous. Trimming shortened V by 0 bases and J by 7 bases, and 22 bases separated the two germline ends. CDR3 length: 17 amino acids. Germline values: CDR1 MRHNA, CDR2 SNTAGT.